This T cell receptor (beta chain) was sequenced for a study of blood T cell repertoires in COVID-19. Turning to the study itself: Both acute and convalescent COVID-19 samples were obtained from the United States, Italy and Spain. The cDNA or gDNA used as material had been derived from T cells, B-cell-depleted T cells, or PBMCs.

The authors' processing: Amplification of reference gene primers provided the estimated nucleated cell counts. TCRdb's table, derived via immunoSEQ multiplex PCR, lists solely in-frame clones and lacks some. From that table come the V and J calls and clone size; the DNA was used to work out D and trimming. The table includes around 150,000 clones, roughly 80% detected once. The germline V gene encodes CDR1 KGHSH and CDR2 LQKENI. The length of the CDR3 is 15 residues. V was pared by 3 bases and J by 2 bases, with 14 bases between. The chain joins TRBV18 to TRBJ2-7; D is possibly TRBD2 (6 bases). Sequencing was performed on peripheral blood. This clonotype was sampled from a man between 60 and 75 years old who had recovered from COVID-19. The CDR3 DNA follows: TGTGCCAGCTCACCGGCGAAAGCGGGCCCCTACGAGCAGTACTTC. This codes for CASSPAKAGPYEQYF. Combining the CDR3 with reference TRBV18 and TRBJ2-7 gives the whole variable domain NAGVMQNPRHLVRRRGQEARLRCSPMKGHSHVYWYRQLPEEGLKFMVYLQKENIIDESGMPKERFSAEFPKEGPSILRIQQVVRGDSAAYFCASSPAKAGPYEQYFGPGTRLTVT.